This paragraph reports one T cell receptor beta chain. Its antigen is unknown. Per-base quality was not reported, and no clone a single base away is much larger than it. The CDR3 has 15 amino acids, counting the end cysteine and phenylalanine. Here the CDR3 DNA is all that survives: 45 bases in frame from base 1. Sequences MDHEN (CDR1) and SYDVKM (CDR2) are obtained from the germline V gene. V gives up 3 bases and J gives up 3 bases, and the segment between their germline ends measures 14 bases. The source of the sample is a study of blood T cell repertoires in COVID-19 (TCRdb year 2020). About the full investigation: The collaborator samples originated in the United States, Italy and Spain and spanned the acute and convalescent phases of COVID-19. The repertoires were released in a freely available public database meant as a resource for research on the immune response to SARS-CoV-2. The samples were drawn from two sources: the first 160 participants of the ongoing ImmuneRACE study, and 950 to 1,500 subjects contributed by 6 global collaborators. HLA class I and class II types, where available, came from metadata supplied by the sample provider rather than from assay-based typing. Nearly every sample came with metadata listing a de-identified subject ID, COVID-19 status, age in years and sex. The dataset comprised deeply sampled blood TCRbeta repertoires from subjects exposed to, actively infected with, or recovered from COVID-19. The material from the prospective study consisted of cDNA or gDNA derived from T cells, B-cell-depleted T cells, or PBMCs. Here is what the overall study found, with its caveats: The quantity of clinical and demographic metadata differed by source and by participant and was supplied without curation.

In the prospective study, participants were about 18 to 100 years old, resided in approximately 22 geographic areas of the United States, and were enrolled through a virtual design. In the prospective study, participants were assigned to cohorts based on the clinical history participants reported in a screening survey and a study questionnaire. Recovered participants in ImmuneRACE Cohort 3 were defined as having two consecutive negative NP/OP PCR tests, clearance from a healthcare professional, or resolution of symptoms. Mobile phlebotomists in the prospective study collected whole blood, serum and a nasopharyngeal or oropharyngeal swab from every participant. Participants in the prospective study had the option to provide additional blood draws and questionnaires over a 2-month period. Before DNA extraction, blood samples from the prospective study were shipped at room temperature or frozen. TCRbeta CDR3 regions were amplified from genomic DNA by means of the immunoSEQ Assay, a bias-controlled multiplex PCR. Concerning the study's data processing: Within the assay, amplification of reference gene primers was used to estimate how many nucleated cells each sample contained. To quantify the absolute abundance of each unique TCRbeta CDR3 rearrangement, sequence reads were collapsed and filtered. For each sample, productive Simpson clonality was calculated as the square root of Simpson's diversity index over productive rearrangements. Sourced from immuneACCESS, this table was stored by TCRdb with only in-frame sequences that have V and J called. A share of the clones is absent; for the studies checked, an unresolved V gene accounts for under half, and the remainder has no known explanation. For V, J and clone size, that table is used; D and trimming come from the DNA. A total of 200,000 to 250,000 clones appear in this sample, approximately 90% of them only once. About a tenth of the sample belongs to the ten largest clones.

This receptor was taken from a man between 25 and 39 years old who had recovered from COVID-19. The specimen sequenced was PBMCs or T cells enriched from blood (not recorded which). Recombination connected TRBV28 to TRBJ1-2; 5 matching bases give a weak D call of TRBD1. The bases are TGTGCCAGCAGTTTCGACCGGGACTTCTACTATGGCTACACCTTC. This encodes CASSFDRDFYYGYTF.